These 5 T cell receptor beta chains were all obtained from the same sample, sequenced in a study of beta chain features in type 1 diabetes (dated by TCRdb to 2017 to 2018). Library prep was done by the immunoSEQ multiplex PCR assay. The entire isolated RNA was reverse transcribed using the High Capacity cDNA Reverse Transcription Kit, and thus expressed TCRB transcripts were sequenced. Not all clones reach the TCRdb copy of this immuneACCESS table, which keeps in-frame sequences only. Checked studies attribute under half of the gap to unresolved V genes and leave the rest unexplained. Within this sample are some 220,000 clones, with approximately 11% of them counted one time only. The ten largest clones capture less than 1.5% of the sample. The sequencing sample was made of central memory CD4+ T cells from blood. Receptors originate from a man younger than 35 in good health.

The CDR3 sequence: CASSPRVASYEQYF. Here the CDR3 DNA reads TGTGCCAGCTCACCCAGGGTTGCCTCCTACGAGCAGTACTTC. The rearrangement joins TRBV18 to TRBJ2-7, with D maybe TRBD1 (5 bases). Germline V gene lookup returns CDR1 KGHSH and CDR2 LQKENI. V lost 3 bases and J lost 0, with 9 bases in between. The CDR3 totals 14 residues.

CDR3 sequence: CASSYSTYEQYF. As DNA, the CDR3 is TGTGCCAGCAGTTACAGTACCTACGAGCAGTACTTC. The chain links TRBV2 to TRBJ2-7; D unclear. There are 12 residues in the CDR3. From germline, CDR1 is SNHLY and CDR2 FYNNEI. V lost 5 bases and J lost 2, with 7 bases in between. The variable domain in full, completed from reference TRBV2 and TRBJ2-7, reads EPEVTQTPSHQVTQMGQEVILRCVPISNHLYFYWYRQILGQKVEFLVSFYNNEISEKSEIFDDQFSVERPDGSNFTLKIRSTKLEDSAMYFCASSYSTYEQYFGPGTRLTVT.

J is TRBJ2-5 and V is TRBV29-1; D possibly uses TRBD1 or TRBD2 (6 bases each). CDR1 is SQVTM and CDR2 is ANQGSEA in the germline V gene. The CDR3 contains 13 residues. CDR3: CSFPRGTRETQYF. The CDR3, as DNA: TGCAGTTTTCCTCGGGGGACACGAGAGACCCAGTACTTC.

CDR3 amino acids: CPGAVGDTQYF. DNA for the CDR3: TGCCCGGGTGCAGTAGGAGATACGCAGTATTTT. This rearrangement joins TRBV29-1 to TRBJ2-3; D is unclear. This CDR3 spans 11 amino acids. The germline CDR1 and CDR2 sequences are SQVTM and ANQGSEA.

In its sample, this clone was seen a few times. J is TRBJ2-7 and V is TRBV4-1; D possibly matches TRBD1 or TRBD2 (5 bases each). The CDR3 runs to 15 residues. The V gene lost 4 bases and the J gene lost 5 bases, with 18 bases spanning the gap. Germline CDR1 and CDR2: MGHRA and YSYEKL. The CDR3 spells CASSPLSPGSHEQYF. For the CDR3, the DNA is TGCGCCAGCAGCCCCCTATCGCCAGGGAGTCACGAGCAGTACTTC.